This TCR beta chain stems from a study of Ad26.COV2.S vaccination and SARS-CoV-2 variants. Study outcomes and limitations: Participants given vaccine showed non-spike TCR breadth similar to that of placebo recipients. Overall T cell responses may have been underestimated by the analyses of TCR breadth and depth.

Some clones are missing from TCRdb's copy, which holds only in-frame ones; the method was immunoSEQ multiplex PCR. The data hold roughly 350,000 clones, with about nine tenths observed a single time. CDR1 KGHSH and CDR2 LQKENI come from the germline V gene. Trimming stripped 8 bases from V and 3 bases from J, with 4 bases between. This CDR3 has 10 residues. As concerns this clone: Antigen specificity is unknown.

Noted treatment: over 15 received Ad26.COV2.S at low or high dose, single or two shots; about 5 received placebo; per-sample allocation not given. Sampling was performed 63 days after the first vaccine or placebo injection. The chain carries TRBV18 and TRBJ2-5; D call uncertain. The receptor's source is a person aged 18-60 years who received the Ad26.COV2.S COVID-19 vaccine or a placebo. The specimen comprised peripheral blood, sampled in a trial of Ad26.COV2.S vaccine versus placebo. This chain's CDR3 is CASSEETQYF. As DNA, the CDR3 is TGTGCCAGCAGCGAAGAGACCCAGTACTTC.